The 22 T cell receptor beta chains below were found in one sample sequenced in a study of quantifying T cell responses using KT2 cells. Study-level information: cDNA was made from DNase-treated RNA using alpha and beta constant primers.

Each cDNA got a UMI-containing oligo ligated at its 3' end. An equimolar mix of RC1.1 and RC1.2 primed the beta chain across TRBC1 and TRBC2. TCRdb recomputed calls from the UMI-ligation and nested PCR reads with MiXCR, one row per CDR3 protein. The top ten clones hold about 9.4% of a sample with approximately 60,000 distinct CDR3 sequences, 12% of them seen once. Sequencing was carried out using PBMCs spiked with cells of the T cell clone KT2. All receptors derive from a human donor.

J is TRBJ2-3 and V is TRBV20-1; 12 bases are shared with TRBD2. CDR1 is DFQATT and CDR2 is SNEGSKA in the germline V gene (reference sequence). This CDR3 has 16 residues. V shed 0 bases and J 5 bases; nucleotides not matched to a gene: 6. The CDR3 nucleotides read TGCAGTGCTAGAGATCTAGCGGGAGGGCCGAGAGATACGCAGTATTTT. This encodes CSARDLAGGPRDTQYF.

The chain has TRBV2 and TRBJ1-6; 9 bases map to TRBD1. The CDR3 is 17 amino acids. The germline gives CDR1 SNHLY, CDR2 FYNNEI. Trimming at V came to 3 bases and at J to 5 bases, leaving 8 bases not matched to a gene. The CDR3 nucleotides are TGTGCCAGCAGTGAGCGGGGCGGGACAGGGAATAATTCACCCCTCCACTTT. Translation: CASSERGGTGNNSPLHF.

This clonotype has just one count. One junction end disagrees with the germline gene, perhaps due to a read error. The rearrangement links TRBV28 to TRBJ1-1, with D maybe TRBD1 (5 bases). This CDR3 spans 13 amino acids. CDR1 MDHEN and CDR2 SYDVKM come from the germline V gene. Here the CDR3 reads CASSPSAGHTEAF. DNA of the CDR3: TGTGCCAGCAGCCCATCTGCAGGGCACACTGAAGCCTTT.

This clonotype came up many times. CDR3 protein: CSFRPGAFYNEQFF. The CDR3, as DNA: TGCAGCTTTAGACCGGGAGCTTTCTACAATGAGCAGTTCTTC. The rearrangement joins TRBV29-1 to TRBJ2-1, with D possibly being TRBD2 (6 bases). The germline CDR1 and CDR2 sequences are SQVTM and ANQGSEA. This CDR3 comprises 14 residues. Trimming removed 8 bases at V and 3 bases at J, with 17 bases between.

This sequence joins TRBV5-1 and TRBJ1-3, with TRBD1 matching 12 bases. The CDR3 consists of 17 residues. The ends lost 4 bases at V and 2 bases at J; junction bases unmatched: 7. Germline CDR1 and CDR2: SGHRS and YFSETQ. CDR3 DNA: TGCGCCAGCAGCCGCTCGGGGACAGGGGGCACTGGAAACACCATATATTTT. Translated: CASSRSGTGGTGNTIYF.

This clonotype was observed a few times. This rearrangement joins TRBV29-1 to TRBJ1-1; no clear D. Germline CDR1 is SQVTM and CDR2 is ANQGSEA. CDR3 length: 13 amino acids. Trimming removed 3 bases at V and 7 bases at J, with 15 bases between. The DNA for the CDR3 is TGCAGCGTTGATGTGATGCAGACTGGTGAAGCTTTCTTT. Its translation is CSVDVMQTGEAFF.

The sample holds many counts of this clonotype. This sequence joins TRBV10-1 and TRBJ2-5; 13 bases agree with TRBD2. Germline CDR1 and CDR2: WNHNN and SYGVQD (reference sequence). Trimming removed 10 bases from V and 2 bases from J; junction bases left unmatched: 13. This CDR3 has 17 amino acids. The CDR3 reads CAIPTSGGPGTQETQYF. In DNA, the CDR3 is TGCGCCATCCCGACTAGCGGGGGGCCGGGGACTCAAGAGACCCAGTACTTC.

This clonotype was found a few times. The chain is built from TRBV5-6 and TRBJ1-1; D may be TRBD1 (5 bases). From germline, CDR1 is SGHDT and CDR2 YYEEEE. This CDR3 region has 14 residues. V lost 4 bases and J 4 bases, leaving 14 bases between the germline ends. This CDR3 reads CASSHFQGPTEAFF. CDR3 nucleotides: TGTGCCAGCAGCCACTTTCAGGGACCCACTGAAGCTTTCTTT.

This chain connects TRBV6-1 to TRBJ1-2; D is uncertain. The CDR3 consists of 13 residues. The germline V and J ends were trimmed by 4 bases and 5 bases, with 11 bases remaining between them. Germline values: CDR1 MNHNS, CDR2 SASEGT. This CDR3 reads CASSAPARYGYTF. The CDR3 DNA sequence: TGTGCCAGCAGTGCCCCCGCCAGGTATGGCTACACCTTC.

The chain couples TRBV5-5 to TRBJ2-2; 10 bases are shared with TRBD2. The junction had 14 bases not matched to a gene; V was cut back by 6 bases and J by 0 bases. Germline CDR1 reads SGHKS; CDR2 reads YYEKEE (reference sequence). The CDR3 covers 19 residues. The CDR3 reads CASTRTPGLATSNTGELFF. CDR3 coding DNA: TGTGCCAGCACCAGAACACCGGGACTAGCGACTTCGAACACCGGGGAGCTGTTTTTT.

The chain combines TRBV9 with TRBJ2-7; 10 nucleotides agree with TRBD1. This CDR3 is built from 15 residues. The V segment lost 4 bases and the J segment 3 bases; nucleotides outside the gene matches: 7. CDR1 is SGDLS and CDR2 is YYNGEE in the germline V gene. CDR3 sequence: CASSTQDRGDYEQYF. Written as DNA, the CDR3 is TGTGCCAGCAGCACCCAGGACAGGGGGGACTACGAGCAGTACTTC.

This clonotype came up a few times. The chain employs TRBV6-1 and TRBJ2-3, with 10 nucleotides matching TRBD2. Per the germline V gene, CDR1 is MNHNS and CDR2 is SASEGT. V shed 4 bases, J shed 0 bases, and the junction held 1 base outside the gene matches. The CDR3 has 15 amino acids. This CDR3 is CASSVTSGSTDTQYF. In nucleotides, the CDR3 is TGTGCCAGCAGTGTGACTAGCGGGAGCACAGATACGCAGTATTTT.

DNA for the CDR3: TGCAGCACAACCGGGCGGGAGTTCAACGAGCAGTACTTC. It translates to CSTTGREFNEQYF. The chain recombines TRBV20-1 with TRBJ2-7, with 7 bases identical to TRBD2. CDR1 is DFQATT and CDR2 is SNEGSKA in the germline V gene (reference sequence). The CDR3 contains 13 residues.

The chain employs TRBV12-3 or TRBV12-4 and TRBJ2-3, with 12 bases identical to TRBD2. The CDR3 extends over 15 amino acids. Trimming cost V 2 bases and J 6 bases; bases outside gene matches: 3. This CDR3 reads CASSLLAGGPDTQYF. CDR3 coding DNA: TGTGCCAGCAGTTTACTAGCGGGAGGGCCGGATACGCAGTATTTT.

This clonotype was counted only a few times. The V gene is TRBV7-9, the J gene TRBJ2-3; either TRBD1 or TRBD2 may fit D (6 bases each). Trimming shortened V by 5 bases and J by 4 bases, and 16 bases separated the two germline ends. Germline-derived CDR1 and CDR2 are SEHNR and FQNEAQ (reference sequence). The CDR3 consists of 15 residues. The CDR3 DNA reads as TGTGCCAGCAGCCAGGACTCTAGGGGGGCAGATACGCAGTATTTT. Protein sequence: CASSQDSRGADTQYF.

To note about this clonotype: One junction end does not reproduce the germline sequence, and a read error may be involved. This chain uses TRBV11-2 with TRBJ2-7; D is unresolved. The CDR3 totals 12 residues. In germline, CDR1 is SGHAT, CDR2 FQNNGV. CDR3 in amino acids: CDSSPTLYEQYF. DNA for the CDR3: TGTGACAGCAGCCCGACTTTGTACGAGCAGTACTTC.

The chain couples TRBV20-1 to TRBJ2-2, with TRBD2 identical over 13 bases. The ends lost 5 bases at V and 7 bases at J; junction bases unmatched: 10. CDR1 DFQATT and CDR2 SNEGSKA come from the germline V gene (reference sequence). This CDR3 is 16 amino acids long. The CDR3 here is CSALPTSGRADGELFF. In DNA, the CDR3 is TGCAGTGCTCTCCCCACTAGCGGGAGGGCCGACGGGGAGCTGTTTTTT.

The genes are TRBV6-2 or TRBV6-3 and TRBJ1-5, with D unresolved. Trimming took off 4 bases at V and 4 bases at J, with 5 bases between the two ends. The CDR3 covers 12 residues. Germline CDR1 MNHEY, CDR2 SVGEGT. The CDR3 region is CASSSYNQPQHF. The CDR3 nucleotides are TGTGCCAGCAGTTCCTATAATCAGCCCCAGCATTTT.

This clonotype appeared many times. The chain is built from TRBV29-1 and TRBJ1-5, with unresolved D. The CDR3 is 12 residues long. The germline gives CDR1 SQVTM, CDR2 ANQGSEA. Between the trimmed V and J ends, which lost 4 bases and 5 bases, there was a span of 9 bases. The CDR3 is CSVGGQDQPQHF. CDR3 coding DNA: TGCAGCGTTGGAGGGCAGGATCAGCCCCAGCATTTT.

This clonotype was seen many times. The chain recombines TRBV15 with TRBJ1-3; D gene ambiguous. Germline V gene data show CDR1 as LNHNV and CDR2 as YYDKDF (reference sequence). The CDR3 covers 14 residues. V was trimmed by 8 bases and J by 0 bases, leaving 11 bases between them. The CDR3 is CATRPSLSGNTIYF. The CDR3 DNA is TGTGCCACCCGCCCCAGTCTCTCTGGAAACACCATATATTTT.

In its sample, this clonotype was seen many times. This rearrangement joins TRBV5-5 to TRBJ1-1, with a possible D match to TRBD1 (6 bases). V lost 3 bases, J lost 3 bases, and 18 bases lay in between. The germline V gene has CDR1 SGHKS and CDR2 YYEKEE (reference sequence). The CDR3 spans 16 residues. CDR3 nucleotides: TGTGCCAGCAGCTCAAACCCCCGGGACATCGACACTGAAGCTTTCTTT. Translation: CASSSNPRDIDTEAFF.

CDR3 sequence: CASSRRGGGNTIYF. As DNA, the CDR3 is TGTGCCAGCAGCCGACGGGGGGGAGGAAACACCATATATTTT. The rearrangement joins TRBV5-4 to TRBJ1-3; a possible D gene is TRBD1 (5 bases). V dropped 4 bases and J dropped 4 bases, with 12 bases sitting between them. CDR1 SGHNT and CDR2 YYREEE come from the germline V gene (reference sequence). The CDR3 contains 14 residues.